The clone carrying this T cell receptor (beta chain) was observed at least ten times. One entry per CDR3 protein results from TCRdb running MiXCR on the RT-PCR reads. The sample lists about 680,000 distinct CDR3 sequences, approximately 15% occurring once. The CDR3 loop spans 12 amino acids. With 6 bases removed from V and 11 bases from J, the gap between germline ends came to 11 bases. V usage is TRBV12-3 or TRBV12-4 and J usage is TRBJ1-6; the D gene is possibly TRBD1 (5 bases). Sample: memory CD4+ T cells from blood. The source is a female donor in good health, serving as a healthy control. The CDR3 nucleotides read TGTGCCAGCAGACAAGGGGAGGCACCCCTCCACTTT. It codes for CASRQGEAPLHF.